These T cell receptor beta chains were read from a single sample in a study of blood T cell repertoires in COVID-19. Measured with immunoSEQ multiplex PCR; TCRdb has only the in-frame clones, and not every one. The top ten clones hold over 9% of a sample with roughly 130,000 clones, around 83% of them seen once. Sequencing input: PBMCs or T cells enriched from blood (not recorded which). The receptor source for this set is a man aged 50 to 60 who had recovered from COVID-19. Each CDR3 is given with its conserved first and last residue. The order of the fields is V gene, clone size, D gene, J gene, CDR3 protein, CDR3 DNA. The D gene is left open where the match is weak. Size tells how often a clone was seen (once, few, many) or the class of an expanded clone, and some rows leave it out.

>TRBV7-2|-|-|TRBJ1-2
CASSFAQGNYGYTF
TGTGCCAGCAGCTTCGCACAGGGAAACTATGGCTACACCTTC
>TRBV24-1|few|-|TRBJ1-1
CATSDAGRNTEAFF
TGTGCCACCAGTGATGCAGGTAGGAACACTGAAGCTTTCTTT
>TRBV10-3|-|-|TRBJ1-4
CAISDVQGAEKLFF
TGTGCCATCAGTGATGTACAGGGAGCCGAAAAACTGTTTTTT
>TRBV7-2|-|TRBD2|TRBJ2-1
CASSLPGLGLFF
TGTGCCAGCAGCTTACCGGGACTAGGTTTGTTCTTC
>TRBV18|-|TRBD1|TRBJ1-6
CASSPNRGDSPLHF
TGTGCCAGCTCACCTAACAGGGGGGATTCACCCCTCCACTTT
>TRBV30|-|-|TRBJ1-3
CAWREQGNTIYF
TGTGCCTGGAGGGAACAGGGTAACACCATATATTTT
>TRBV29-1|-|-|TRBJ1-6
CSAQGNGDSPLHF
TGCAGCGCTCAGGGGAATGGTGATTCACCCCTCCACTTT
>TRBV28|-|TRBD1|TRBJ1-2
CASSQPGTASYGYTF
TGTGCCAGCAGCCAACCCGGGACAGCTTCCTATGGCTACACCTTC
>TRBV7-5|-|-|TRBJ1-1
CARSIEPTGAWSAFF
TGTGCCAGAAGCATAGAACCGACAGGGGCGTGGTCAGCTTTCTTT
>TRBV9|-|TRBD1|TRBJ1-1
CASSERTGGGPAFF
TGTGCCAGCAGCGAGCGGACAGGCGGCGGGCCAGCTTTCTTT
>TRBV18|-|TRBD2|TRBJ2-7
CASSPQGTSVFFEQYF
TGTGCCAGCTCACCACAGGGGACTAGCGTCTTTTTCGAGCAGTACTTC
>TRBV18|-|-|TRBJ1-1
CASSSRQVAENTEAFF
TGTGCCAGCTCATCTAGACAGGTTGCGGAGAACACTGAAGCTTTCTTT
>TRBV10-3|-|TRBD2|TRBJ2-2
CAISGATSGGINTGELFF
TGTGCCATCAGTGGCGCCACTAGCGGGGGGATAAACACCGGGGAGCTGTTTTTT